One sample yielded the 8 T cell receptor beta chains listed below, sequenced in a study of glioma-infiltrating T cells after dendritic cell vaccination. Assay: immunoSEQ multiplex PCR; the TCRdb copy retains only in-frame clones and omits some. The sample lists 20,000 to 30,000 clones; about 90% were seen once. Sample time point: after dendritic cell vaccination, including at tumor progression/relapse. The source was blood, collected after dendritic cell vaccination. Receptor source: a human donor with glioblastoma.

The V call is TRBV7-9, the J call TRBJ2-1; 7 positions match TRBD2. After removal of 1 base from V and 4 bases from J, the junction contained 7 bases not matched to a gene. Germline V gene sequence: CDR1 SEHNR, CDR2 FQNEAQ (reference sequence). The length of the CDR3 is 16 residues. The CDR3 DNA sequence: TGTGCCAGCAGCTTAGGTACGGGGGGTCCATACAATGAGCAGTTCTTC. This sequence encodes CASSLGTGGPYNEQFF.

The chain combines TRBV6-1 with TRBJ2-7; TRBD1 aligns across 11 bases. In germline, CDR1 is MNHNS, CDR2 SASEGT. This CDR3 comprises 14 residues. Trimming took 5 bases from V and 7 from J; bases not matched to a gene: 7. This CDR3 reads CASSTRDRGKEQYF. The DNA for the CDR3 is TGTGCCAGCAGTACCCGGGACAGGGGGAAGGAGCAGTACTTC.

The gene calls are TRBV6-5 and TRBJ2-1, with 9 bases fitting TRBD1. The V segment lost 7 bases and the J segment 4 bases; nucleotides outside the gene matches: 8. This CDR3 region has 15 residues. CDR1 is MNHEY and CDR2 is SVGAGI in the germline V gene. The CDR3 nucleotides read TGTGCCAGCAAGGCGGACAGGGGAGATTACAATGAGCAGTTCTTC. It codes for CASKADRGDYNEQFF.

The rearrangement links TRBV14 to TRBJ2-7; 8 bases agree with TRBD2. This CDR3 is 15 amino acids long. The V gene's germline CDR1 is SGHDN and CDR2 FVKESK. V lost 0 bases and J lost 4; bases outside the gene matches: 5. The CDR3, as DNA: TGTGCCAGCAGCCAAGAGCTGAGCGGGGGTTACGAGCAGTACTTC. Translation: CASSQELSGGYEQYF.

The chain carries TRBV5-1 and TRBJ1-1; weak D call: TRBD1 (5 bases). The V end was cut by 7 bases, the J end by 4 bases, with 17 bases between. The CDR3 consists of 14 residues. Germline V gene data show CDR1 as SGHRS and CDR2 as YFSETQ. The CDR3 DNA reads as TGCGCCAGCGGGGGGTCCCTGGGGAGCACTGAAGCTTTCTTT. Protein: CASGGSLGSTEAFF.

The V call is TRBV29-1, the J call TRBJ2-1, with 7 bases fitting TRBD1. CDR1 and CDR2 from the germline V gene are SQVTM and ANQGSEA. The CDR3 is made up of 13 amino acids. V was clipped by 4 bases and J by 4 bases; unmatched bases: 4. CDR3 DNA: TGCAGCGTTGCCTACAGGGGTTACAATGAGCAGTTCTTC. Protein sequence: CSVAYRGYNEQFF.

This chain joins TRBV7-2 and TRBJ1-1, with D maybe TRBD1 (6 bases). Germline CDR1 SGHTA, CDR2 FQGNSA. Deletions cut 5 bases from V and 0 bases from J, with 10 bases between. The CDR3 is made up of 14 amino acids. CDR3 nucleotide sequence: TGTGCCAGCAGCCCGACAGGACTGAACACTGAAGCTTTCTTT. Its protein product is CASSPTGLNTEAFF. Full variable domain (remainder filled in from reference TRBV7-2 and TRBJ1-1): GAGVSQSPSNKVTEKGKDVELRCDPISGHTALYWYRQSLGQGLEFLIYFQGNSAPDKSGLPSDRFSAERTGGSVSTLTIQRTQQEDSAVYLCASSPTGLNTEAFFGQGTRLTVV.

The rearrangement links TRBV6-6 to TRBJ1-2; D not certain. Germline lookup yields CDR1 MNHNY and CDR2 SVGAGI (reference sequence). This CDR3 region has 14 residues. With 2 bases removed from V and 8 bases from J, the gap between germline ends came to 15 bases. CDR3 sequence reads: CASSYGRQHNGYTF. The CDR3 DNA sequence: TGTGCCAGCAGTTACGGGAGACAACATAACGGCTACACCTTC.